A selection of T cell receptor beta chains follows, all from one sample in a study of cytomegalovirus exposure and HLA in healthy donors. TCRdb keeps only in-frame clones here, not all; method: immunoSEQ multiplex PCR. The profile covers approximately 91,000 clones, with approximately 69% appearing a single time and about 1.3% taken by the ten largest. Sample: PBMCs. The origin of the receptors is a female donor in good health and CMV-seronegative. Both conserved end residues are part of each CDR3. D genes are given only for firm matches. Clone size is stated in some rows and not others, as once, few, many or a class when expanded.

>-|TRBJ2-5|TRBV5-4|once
TGTGCCAGCAGCGTACCTGGGGGGTACCAAGAGACCCAGTACTTC
CASSVPGGYQETQYF
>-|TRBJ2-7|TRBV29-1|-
TGCAGCGCTGCGAGGGGGACGGCCTACGAGCAGTACTTC
CSAARGTAYEQYF
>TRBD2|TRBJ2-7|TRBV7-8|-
TGTGCCAGCAGGGGACTAGCGGGAGGAAACGAGCAGTACTTC
CASRGLAGGNEQYF
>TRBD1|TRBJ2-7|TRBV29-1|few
TGCAGCGTTGCCCGGGACAGGGTACGTGTGGAGCAGTACTTC
CSVARDRVRVEQYF
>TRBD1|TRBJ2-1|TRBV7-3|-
TGTGCCAGCAGCTTATCAGGGGGCGGACCAGGTGAGCAGTTCTTC
CASSLSGGGPGEQFF
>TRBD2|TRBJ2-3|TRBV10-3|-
TGTGCCATCCTGGCGGGGGGGTCAGATACGCAGTATTTT
CAILAGGSDTQYF
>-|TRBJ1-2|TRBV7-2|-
TGTGCCAGCAGCTTAGAATGGTCGAGAAACGCCGGCTACACCTTC
CASSLEWSRNAGYTF
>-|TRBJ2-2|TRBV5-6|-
TGTGCCAGCAGCTTACCGACAGGGGAGCTGTTTTTT
CASSLPTGELFF
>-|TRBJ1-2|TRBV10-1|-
TGCGCCAGTACGACTGAAAGCTCCGCTCGTATGGGACTTAACTATGGCTACACCTTC
CASTTESSARMGLNYGYTF
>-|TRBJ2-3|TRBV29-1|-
TGCAGCGTTGTCAGGGACACCAGCACAGATACGCAGTATTTT
CSVVRDTSTDTQYF
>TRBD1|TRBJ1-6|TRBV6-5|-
TGTGCCGGGGGGACAGCCAGTAATTCACCCCTCCACTTT
CAGGTASNSPLHF
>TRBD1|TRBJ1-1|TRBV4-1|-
TGCGCCAGCAGCCATCGGACAGGGAACACTGAAGCTTTCTTT
CASSHRTGNTEAFF
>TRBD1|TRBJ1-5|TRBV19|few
TGTGCCAGTAGTACAGGGGGCGGCCAGCCCCAGCATTTT
CASSTGGGQPQHF
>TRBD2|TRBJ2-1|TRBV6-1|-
TGTGCCAGCAGTGAGCTACTAGCGGGAATAGGCAATGAGCAGTTCTTC
CASSELLAGIGNEQFF
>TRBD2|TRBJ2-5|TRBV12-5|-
TGTGCTAGTGCCCCGGGACTAGCTCTGGGAGAGACCCAGTACTTC
CASAPGLALGETQYF
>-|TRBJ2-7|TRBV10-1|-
TGCGCCAGCAGTTCCGGTCCCGACAGGGAGCAGTACTTC
CASSSGPDREQYF
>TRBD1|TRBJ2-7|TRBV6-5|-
TGTGCCAGCAGTTACTCGCAGGGGGCCTACGAGCAGTACTTC
CASSYSQGAYEQYF
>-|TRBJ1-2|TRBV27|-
TGTGCCAGCAGTTTAACGTCCAGGGGCCGGGAGGGCTATGGCTACACCTTC
CASSLTSRGREGYGYTF
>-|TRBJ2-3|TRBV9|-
TGTGCCAGCAGCGTTCAGGGCACAGATACGCAGTATTTT
CASSVQGTDTQYF
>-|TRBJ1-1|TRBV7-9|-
TGTGCCAGCAGCCCCGTACTTGAAGCTTTCTTT
CASSPVLEAFF
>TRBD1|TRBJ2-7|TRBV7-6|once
TGTGCCAGCAGCTTAGGTGATCCGGGACAGGGGGGTTACGAGCAGTACTTC
CASSLGDPGQGGYEQYF
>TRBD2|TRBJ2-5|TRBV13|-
TGTGCCAGCAGCATCACGGGGGAGCGGGAGATTGGCCAAGAGACCCAGTACTTC
CASSITGEREIGQETQYF
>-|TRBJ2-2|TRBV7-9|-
TGTGCCAGCAGCCTTACCACTGAAGCCACCGGGGAGCTGTTTTTT
CASSLTTEATGELFF
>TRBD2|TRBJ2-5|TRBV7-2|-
TGTGCCAGCAGCTTAGCTCCCCCAACAGCGGGGGGTAAGGAGACCCAGTACTTC
CASSLAPPTAGGKETQYF
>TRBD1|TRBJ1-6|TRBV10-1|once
TGCGCCAGCAGTAGGGGACAGAAGAATTCACCCCTCCACTTT
CASSRGQKNSPLHF
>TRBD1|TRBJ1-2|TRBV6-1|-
TGTGCCAGCAGTGAAGTGGGCAGGGGGTATGGCTACACCTTC
CASSEVGRGYGYTF
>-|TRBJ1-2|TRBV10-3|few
TGTGCCACCGGCCAACAGAACAATAACTATGGCTACACCTTC
CATGQQNNNYGYTF
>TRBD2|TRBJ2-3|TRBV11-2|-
TGTGCCAGCAGCTTAGGGCTAGCGGTGGCCACAGATACGCAGTATTTT
CASSLGLAVATDTQYF
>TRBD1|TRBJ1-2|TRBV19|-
TGTGCCAGTAGTATATCCTTGGAGGGACAGGGAGGCTATGGCTACACCTTC
CASSISLEGQGGYGYTF
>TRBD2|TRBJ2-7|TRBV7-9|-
TGTGCCAGCAGCTTAGTTGGGACTAGCGGGGCCAACGAGCAGTACTTC
CASSLVGTSGANEQYF
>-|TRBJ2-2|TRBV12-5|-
TGTGCTAGTGGACCCTTAAAAACCCGGGTAACATTGAACACCGGGGAGCTGTTTTTT
CASGPLKTRVTLNTGELFF
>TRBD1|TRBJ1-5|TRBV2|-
TGTGCCAGCAGTGACCGGGACAGAAATCAGCCCCAGCATTTT
CASSDRDRNQPQHF
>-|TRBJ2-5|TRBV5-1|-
TGCGCCAGCAGCTCTCAGGTTTCCCAAGAGACCCAGTACTTC
CASSSQVSQETQYF
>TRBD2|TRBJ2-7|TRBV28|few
TGTGCCAGCAGTTCGGCTAGCGGATACTCCTACGAGCAGTACTTC
CASSSASGYSYEQYF
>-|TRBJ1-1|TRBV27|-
TGTGCCAGCAGTTTGGAGTGGAACACTGAAGCTTTCTTT
CASSLEWNTEAFF
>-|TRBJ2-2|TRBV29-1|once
TGCAGCGTCCCGGGACAAGAGGCAGGGGAGCTGTTTTTT
CSVPGQEAGELFF
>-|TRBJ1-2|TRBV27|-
TGTGCCAGCAGTTTTAGGACCCAGCCGGGGGGCTACACCTTC
CASSFRTQPGGYTF
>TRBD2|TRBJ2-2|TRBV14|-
TGTGCCAGCAGCCAAGACAGAGGAGTGGGGAGCGGGGTGCTGTTTTTT
CASSQDRGVGSGVLFF
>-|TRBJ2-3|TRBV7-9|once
TGTGCCAGTCCCGCAGGGAACACAGATACGCAGTATTTT
CASPAGNTDTQYF
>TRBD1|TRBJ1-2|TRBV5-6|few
TGTGCCAGCAGCTTGGGGACAGGGGACGGCTACACCTTC
CASSLGTGDGYTF
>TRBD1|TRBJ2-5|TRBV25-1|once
TGTGCCAGCAAGGGGGCTCGTGAGACCCAGTACTTC
CASKGARETQYF
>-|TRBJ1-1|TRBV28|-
TGTGCCAGCAGCGTAAGCCGAATGGGGGGAGAAGCTTTCTTT
CASSVSRMGGEAFF
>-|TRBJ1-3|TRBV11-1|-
TGTGCCAGCAGCTTAGTCTACAGCAGCTCTGGAAACACCATATATTTT
CASSLVYSSSGNTIYF
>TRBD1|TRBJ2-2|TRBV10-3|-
TGTGCCATCAGTGAGACGATTCCGGGACAGGGTACCGGGGAGCTGTTTTTT
CAISETIPGQGTGELFF
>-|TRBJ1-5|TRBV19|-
TGTGCCAGTAGTATTAGTCATCAGCCCCAGCATTTT
CASSISHQPQHF
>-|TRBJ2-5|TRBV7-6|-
TGTGCCAGCAGCTTCCGACAGAACCAAGAGACCCAGTACTTC
CASSFRQNQETQYF
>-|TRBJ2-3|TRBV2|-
TGTGCCAGCAGTGAATCGACCGGGGTCTGGACAGATACGCAGTATTTT
CASSESTGVWTDTQYF
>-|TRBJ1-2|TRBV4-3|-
TGCGCCAGCAGCCAACTTGCCACAGCTAACTATGGCTACACCTTC
CASSQLATANYGYTF
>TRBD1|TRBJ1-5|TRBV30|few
TGTGCCTGGAGGGGACAGGATCAGCCCCAGCATTTT
CAWRGQDQPQHF
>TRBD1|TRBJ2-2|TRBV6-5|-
TGTGCCAGCAGTTATTTGGGACAGCACACCGGGGAGCTGTTTTTT
CASSYLGQHTGELFF
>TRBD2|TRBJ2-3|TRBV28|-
TGTGCCAGCAGTTTCTTGACTAGCGGGAGCACAGATACGCAGTATTTT
CASSFLTSGSTDTQYF
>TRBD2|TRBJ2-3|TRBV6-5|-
TGTGCCAGCACGGGGGGGTACACAGATACGCAGTATTTT
CASTGGYTDTQYF
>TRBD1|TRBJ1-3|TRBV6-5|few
TGTGCCAGCAGTTACTCGAGACAGGGCCTCGGAAACACCATATATTTT
CASSYSRQGLGNTIYF
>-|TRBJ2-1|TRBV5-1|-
TGCGCCAGCAGCACCCAGGGGTCCAGCTCCTACAATGAGCAGTTCTTC
CASSTQGSSSYNEQFF